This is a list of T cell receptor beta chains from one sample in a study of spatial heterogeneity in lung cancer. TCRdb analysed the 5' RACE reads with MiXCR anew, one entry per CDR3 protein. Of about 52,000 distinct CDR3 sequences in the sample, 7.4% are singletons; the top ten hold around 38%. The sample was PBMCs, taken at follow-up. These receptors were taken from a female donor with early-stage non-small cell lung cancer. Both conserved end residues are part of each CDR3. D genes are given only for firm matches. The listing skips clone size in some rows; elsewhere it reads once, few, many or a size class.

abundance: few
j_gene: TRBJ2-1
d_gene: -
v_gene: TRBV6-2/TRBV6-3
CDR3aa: CASSFPGSGQFF
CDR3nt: TGTGCCAGCAGTTTCCCGGGGAGCGGCCAGTTCTTC

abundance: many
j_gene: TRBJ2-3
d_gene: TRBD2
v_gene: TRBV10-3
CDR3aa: CAISEDGGDTDTQYF
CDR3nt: TGTGCCATCAGTGAAGACGGGGGGGACACAGATACGCAGTATTTT

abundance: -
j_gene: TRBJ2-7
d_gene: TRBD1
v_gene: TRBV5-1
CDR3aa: CASSLEGQGAYEQYF
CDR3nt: TGCGCCAGCAGCTTGGAGGGACAGGGAGCCTACGAGCAGTACTTC

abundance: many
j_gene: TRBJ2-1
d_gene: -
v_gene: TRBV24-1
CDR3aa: CATSDSPGYNEQFF
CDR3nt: TGTGCCACCAGTGATTCCCCGGGGTACAATGAGCAGTTCTTC

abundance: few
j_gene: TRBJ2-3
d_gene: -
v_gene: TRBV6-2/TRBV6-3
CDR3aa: CASRDERSTDTQYF
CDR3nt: TGTGCCAGCAGGGATGAGCGGTCCACAGATACGCAGTATTTT

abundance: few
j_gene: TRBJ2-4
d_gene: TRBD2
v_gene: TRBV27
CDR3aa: CASSLSPGLAGGSAKNIQYF
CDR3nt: TGTGCCAGCAGTTTATCCCCGGGACTAGCCGGGGGGTCAGCCAAAAACATTCAGTACTTC

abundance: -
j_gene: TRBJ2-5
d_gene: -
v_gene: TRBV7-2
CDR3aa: CASSSPSTETQYF
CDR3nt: TGTGCCAGCAGCTCCCCCAGTACGGAGACCCAGTACTTC

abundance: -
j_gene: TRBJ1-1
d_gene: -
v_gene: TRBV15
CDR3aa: CATSRDGHVNTEAFF
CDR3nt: TGTGCCACCAGCAGAGATGGCCATGTGAACACTGAAGCTTTCTTT

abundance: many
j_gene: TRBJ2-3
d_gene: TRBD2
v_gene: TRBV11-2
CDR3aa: CASSSRGSGVRTDTQYF
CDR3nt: TGTGCCAGCAGCTCTCGGGGTAGCGGGGTGCGCACAGATACGCAGTATTTT

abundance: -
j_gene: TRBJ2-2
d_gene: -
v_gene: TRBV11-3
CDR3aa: CASSLQGMGTGELFF
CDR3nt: TGTGCCAGCAGCTTACAGGGGATGGGCACCGGGGAGCTGTTTTTT

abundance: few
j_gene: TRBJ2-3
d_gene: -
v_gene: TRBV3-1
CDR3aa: CASSRSPDTQYF
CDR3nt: TGTGCCAGCAGCCGATCCCCAGATACGCAGTATTTT

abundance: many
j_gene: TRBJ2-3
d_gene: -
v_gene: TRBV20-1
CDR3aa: CSAPTGPSGTDTQYF
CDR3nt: TGCAGTGCCCCTACGGGACCTTCTGGCACAGATACGCAGTATTTT

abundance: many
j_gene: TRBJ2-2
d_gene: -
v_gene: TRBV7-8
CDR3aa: CASSPLTGVNTGELFF
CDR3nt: TGTGCCAGCAGCCCGTTGACAGGAGTCAACACCGGGGAGCTGTTTTTT

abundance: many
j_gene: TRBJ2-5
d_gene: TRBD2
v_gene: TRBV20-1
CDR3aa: CSAGGTTQYF
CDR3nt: TGCAGTGCTGGTGGGACTACGCAGTACTTC

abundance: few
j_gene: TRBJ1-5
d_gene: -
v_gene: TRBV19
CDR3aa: CASSDRPSNQPQHF
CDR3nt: TGTGCCAGTAGTGACAGGCCTAGCAATCAGCCCCAGCATTTT

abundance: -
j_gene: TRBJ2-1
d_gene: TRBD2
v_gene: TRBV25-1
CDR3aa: CASRSAGGGRREFF
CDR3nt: TGTGCCAGCAGAAGTGCTGGGGGGGGACGCCGTGAGTTCTTC

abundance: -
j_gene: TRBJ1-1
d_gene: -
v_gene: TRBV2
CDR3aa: CASTFLDSANTEAFF
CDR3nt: TGTGCCAGCACCTTCTTGGACAGTGCCAACACTGAAGCTTTCTTT

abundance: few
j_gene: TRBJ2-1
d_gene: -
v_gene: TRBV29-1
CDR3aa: CSVGFRSSYNEQFF
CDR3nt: TGCAGCGTTGGCTTCAGGAGCTCCTACAATGAGCAGTTCTTC

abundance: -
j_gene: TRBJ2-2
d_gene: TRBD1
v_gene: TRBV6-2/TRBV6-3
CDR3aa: CASSNPTGGNTGELFF
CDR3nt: TGTGCCAGCAGTAATCCTACAGGGGGCAACACCGGGGAGCTGTTTTTT

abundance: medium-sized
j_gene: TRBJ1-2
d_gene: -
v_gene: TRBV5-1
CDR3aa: CASSWDTTGYTF
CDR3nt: TGCGCCAGCAGCTGGGACACCACCGGCTACACCTTC

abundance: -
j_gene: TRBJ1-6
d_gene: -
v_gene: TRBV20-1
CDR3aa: CSAAGDSPLHF
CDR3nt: TGCAGTGCTGCAGGGGATTCACCCCTCCACTTT

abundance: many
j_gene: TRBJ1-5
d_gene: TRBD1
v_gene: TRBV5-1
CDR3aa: CASSYGTGDGQPQHF
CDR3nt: TGCGCCAGCAGTTATGGGACAGGGGATGGTCAGCCCCAGCATTTT

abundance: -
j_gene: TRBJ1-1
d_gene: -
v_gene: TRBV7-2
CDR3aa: CASSLVRVAASVAFF
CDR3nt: TGTGCCAGCAGCTTAGTACGGGTCGCAGCCTCAGTAGCTTTCTTT

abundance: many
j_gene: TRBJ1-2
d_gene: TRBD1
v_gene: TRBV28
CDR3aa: CASLRTGVTAHYGYTF
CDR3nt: TGTGCCAGTCTTAGGACAGGCGTCACGGCACACTATGGCTACACCTTC

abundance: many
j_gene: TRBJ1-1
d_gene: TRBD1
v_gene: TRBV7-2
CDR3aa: CASSPGQGRSASIEAFF
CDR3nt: TGTGCCAGCAGCCCAGGACAGGGGAGATCAGCCTCGATAGAAGCTTTCTTT

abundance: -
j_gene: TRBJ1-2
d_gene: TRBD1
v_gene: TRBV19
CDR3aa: CASIGQGRANYGYTF
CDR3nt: TGTGCCAGTATCGGACAGGGGCGAGCTAACTATGGCTACACCTTC

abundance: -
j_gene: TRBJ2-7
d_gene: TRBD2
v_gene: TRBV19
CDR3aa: CASRRGGGYEQYF
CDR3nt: TGTGCCAGTAGACGCGGGGGAGGCTACGAGCAGTACTTC

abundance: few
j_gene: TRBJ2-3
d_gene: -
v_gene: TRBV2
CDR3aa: CASKSGGATDTQYF
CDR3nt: TGTGCCAGTAAAAGTGGGGGGGCTACAGATACGCAGTATTTT

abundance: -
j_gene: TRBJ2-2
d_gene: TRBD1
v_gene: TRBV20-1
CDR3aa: CSGDRDTGELFF
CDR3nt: TGCAGTGGGGACAGGGATACCGGGGAGCTGTTTTTT

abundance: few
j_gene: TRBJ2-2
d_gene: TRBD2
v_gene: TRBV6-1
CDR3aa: CASSALAGNTGELFF
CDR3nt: TGTGCCAGCAGCGCCCTAGCGGGGAACACCGGGGAGCTGTTTTTT

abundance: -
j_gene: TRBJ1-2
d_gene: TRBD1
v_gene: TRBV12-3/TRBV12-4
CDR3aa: CASSLGTGAVYGYTF
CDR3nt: TGTGCCAGCAGTTTAGGGACAGGGGCCGTCTATGGCTACACCTTC

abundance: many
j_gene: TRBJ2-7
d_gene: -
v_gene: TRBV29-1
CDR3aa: CSVEDSTVEQYF
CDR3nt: TGCAGCGTTGAAGATTCGACAGTTGAGCAGTACTTC

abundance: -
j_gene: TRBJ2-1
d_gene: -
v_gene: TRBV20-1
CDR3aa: CSARIAIAMSSYNEQFF
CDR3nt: TGCAGTGCTAGAATTGCGATTGCGATGAGCTCCTACAATGAGCAGTTCTTC

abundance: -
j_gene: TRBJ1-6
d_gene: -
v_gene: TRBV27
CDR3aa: CASSLRNSPLHF
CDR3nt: TGTGCCAGCAGCCTCAGAAATTCACCCCTCCACTTT

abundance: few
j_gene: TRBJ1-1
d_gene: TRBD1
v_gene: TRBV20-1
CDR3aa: CSARAGTGVTEAFF
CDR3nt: TGCAGTGCTAGAGCCGGGACAGGGGTTACTGAAGCTTTCTTT